These 32 T cell receptor beta chains were all obtained from the same sample, sequenced in a study of T cells after yellow fever vaccination. MiXCR, run by TCRdb on the 5' RACE reads, gives a single entry per CDR3 protein. Of about 300,000 distinct CDR3 sequences listed, 3% to 4.5% are singletons. Specimen: PBMCs, collected 5 days after the yellow fever booster vaccination. The receptors were sampled from a man aged 18 to 35 who received the YFV17D yellow fever vaccine.

This clonotype was observed at least ten times. The chain is built from TRBV20-1 and TRBJ2-5, with 13 nucleotides matching TRBD2. The CDR3 extends over 14 amino acids. Germline V gives CDR1 DFQATT, CDR2 SNEGSKA (reference sequence). V trimming: 5 bases; J trimming: 5 bases; junction bases outside the gene matches: 5. The CDR3 DNA follows: TGCAGTGCTTTGGGACTAGCGGGGCACGAGACCCAGTACTTC. This encodes CSALGLAGHETQYF.

The chain joins TRBV28 to TRBJ1-4; D perhaps matches TRBD1 (5 bases). This CDR3 has 15 residues. The V end lost 5 bases, the J end lost 7 bases, and 17 bases lay between the germline ends. In germline, CDR1 is MDHEN, CDR2 SYDVKM. DNA of the CDR3: TGTGCCAGCAGTGCAGGTGGGCATAGGGGTGAAAAACTGTTTTTT. Protein product: CASSAGGHRGEKLFF.

This chain links TRBV7-3 with TRBJ2-1, with D possibly called TRBD1 or TRBD2 (6 bases each). The CDR3 spans 14 residues. Germline V lookup: CDR1 SGHTA, CDR2 FQGTGA. The V end was cut by 6 bases, the J end by 5 bases, with 14 bases between. CDR3 in amino acids: CASRPGGLDNEQFF. The DNA for the CDR3 is TGTGCCAGCAGACCCGGGGGCTTGGACAATGAGCAGTTCTTC.

The CDR3 here is CASSPRSYEQYF. The CDR3 nucleotides are TGTGCCAGCAGTCCCCGGTCCTACGAGCAGTACTTC. This chain joins TRBV7-6 and TRBJ2-7; unclear D gene. The germline CDR1 and CDR2 sequences are SGHVS and FNYEAQ. The germline V and J ends were trimmed by 6 bases and 1 base, with 7 bases remaining between them. The CDR3 is made up of 12 amino acids.

This clonotype occurred a few times. The V gene is TRBV6-2 or TRBV6-3, the J gene TRBJ1-3, with no clear D. There are 15 residues in the CDR3. Germline V gene lookup returns CDR1 MNHEY and CDR2 SVGEGT. Trimming took 6 bases from V and 1 from J, leaving 13 bases between them. The CDR3 reads CASSRRSASGNTIYF. In DNA form, the CDR3 reads TGTGCCAGCAGCCGCCGGTCAGCTTCTGGAAACACCATATATTTT.

In its sample, this clonotype was seen many times. This chain connects TRBV12-3 or TRBV12-4 to TRBJ2-7; a possible D gene is TRBD2 (6 bases). Trimming cost V 3 bases and J 7 bases, with 13 bases left between them. This CDR3 has 13 residues. The CDR3 DNA reads TGTGCCAGCAGTTTCGAATCTCGGGGGGAGCAGTACGTC. This translates into CASSFESRGEQYV.

This clonotype has ten or more counts. The chain has TRBV5-1 and TRBJ1-1; D is possibly TRBD1 (6 bases). The CDR3 totals 13 residues. Germline CDR1 is SGHRS and CDR2 is YFSETQ. V dropped 1 base and J dropped 4 bases, with 8 bases sitting between them. CDR3 loop: CASSLRGGTEAFF. The CDR3 DNA reads as TGCGCCAGCAGCTTGCGAGGGGGCACTGAAGCTTTCTTT.

Ten or more counts support this clonotype. The chain links TRBV7-2 to TRBJ2-3, with TRBD2 matching over 7 bases. V lost 5 bases and J lost 5; bases outside the gene matches: 10. Germline V gene data show CDR1 as SGHTA and CDR2 as FQGNSA. The CDR3 runs 15 residues. The CDR3 protein is CASSPFGGGRDTQYF. The CDR3 coding sequence is TGTGCCAGCAGCCCCTTTGGGGGGGGGAGAGATACGCAGTATTTT. Based on the CDR3 plus reference TRBV7-2 and TRBJ2-3, the full variable domain is GAGVSQSPSNKVTEKGKDVELRCDPISGHTALYWYRQSLGQGLEFLIYFQGNSAPDKSGLPSDRFSAERTGGSVSTLTIQRTQQEDSAVYLCASSPFGGGRDTQYFGPGTRLTVL.

This clonotype was seen a handful of times. V gene TRBV7-2 combines with J gene TRBJ1-5; TRBD1 aligns across 8 bases. From germline, CDR1 is SGHTA and CDR2 FQGNSA. This CDR3 has 15 residues. The junction had 7 bases not matched to a gene; V was cut back by 3 bases and J by 6 bases. In nucleotides, the CDR3 is TGTGCCAGCAGCTTTTCCAGGGGGCCCGGTCAGCCCCAGCATTTT. Residues: CASSFSRGPGQPQHF. The variable domain in full, with the rest retrieved from reference TRBV7-2 and TRBJ1-5, is GAGVSQSPSNKVTEKGKDVELRCDPISGHTALYWYRQSLGQGLEFLIYFQGNSAPDKSGLPSDRFSAERTGGSVSTLTIQRTQQEDSAVYLCASSFSRGPGQPQHFGDGTRLSIL.

This clonotype was picked up a small number of times. The rearrangement joins TRBV7-2 to TRBJ2-5; D is possibly TRBD1 (5 bases). Trimming cost V 1 base and J 4 bases, with 13 bases left between them. The CDR3 runs 15 residues. Germline V gene lookup returns CDR1 SGHTA and CDR2 FQGNSA. CDR3 nucleotide sequence: TGTGCCAGCAGCTTAGGTACAGGATATGCAGAGACCCAGTACTTC. Its protein product is CASSLGTGYAETQYF.

This clonotype was seen repeatedly, ten times or more. J is TRBJ2-7 and V is TRBV7-6, with 11 bases fitting TRBD2. Germline CDR1 is SGHVS and CDR2 is FNYEAQ. This CDR3 comprises 16 residues. Trimming took 4 bases from V and 3 from J; bases not matched to a gene: 8. The CDR3 DNA reads TGTGCCAGCAGCTCCAAACTAGCGGGGGCTCACTACGAGCAGTACGTC. Translated: CASSSKLAGAHYEQYV.

This clonotype showed up many times. V gene TRBV5-1 combines with J gene TRBJ2-7; D unclear. Germline CDR1 is SGHRS and CDR2 is YFSETQ. The CDR3 loop spans 14 amino acids. Trimming stripped 0 bases from V and 3 bases from J, with 10 bases between. The CDR3 coding sequence is TGCGCCAGCAGCTTGGCCGCTCAGAACTACGAGCAGTACTTC. This codes for CASSLAAQNYEQYF.

The chain links TRBV5-6 to TRBJ2-7, with 7 bases that match TRBD2. The junction had 15 bases not matched to a gene; V was cut back by 4 bases and J by 5 bases. The CDR3 contains 16 residues. Per the germline V gene, CDR1 is SGHDT and CDR2 is YYEEEE. CDR3 amino acids: CASSGDYPSGVDEQYF. The CDR3 DNA follows: TGTGCCAGCAGCGGGGACTACCCGTCGGGGGTAGACGAGCAGTACTTC.

This clonotype has ten or more counts. The J gene is TRBJ2-1, the V gene TRBV20-1; TRBD2 matches at 7 bases. The germline V gene has CDR1 DFQATT and CDR2 SNEGSKA (reference sequence). V shed 5 bases, J shed 9 bases, and the junction held 13 bases outside the gene matches. There are 14 residues in the CDR3. The CDR3 loop reads CSAPQIGPGGEQFF. CDR3 nucleotides: TGCAGTGCTCCCCAGATCGGGCCGGGAGGTGAGCAGTTCTTC.

The table lists this clonotype with a few counts. V usage is TRBV7-9 and J usage is TRBJ2-1; TRBD2 matches at 7 bases. V lost 2 bases and J lost 5; bases outside the gene matches: 6. Looked up from germline, CDR1 is SEHNR and CDR2 is FQNEAQ (reference sequence). The CDR3 length is 15 residues. CDR3 loop: CASSLPRGSNNEQFF. CDR3 DNA sequence: TGTGCCAGCAGCTTACCGCGGGGGTCGAACAATGAGCAGTTCTTC.

This clonotype was seen a few times. The gene calls are TRBV4-3 and TRBJ1-6; D is perhaps TRBD1 (6 bases). Trimming stripped 5 bases from V and 0 bases from J, with 14 bases between. CDR1 and CDR2 from the germline V gene are LGHNA and YSLEER. CDR3 length: 17 residues. Here the CDR3 DNA reads TGCGCCAGCAGCTTAGACAGGCAGCACTCCTATAATTCACCCCTCCACTTT. It encodes CASSLDRQHSYNSPLHF.

This chain links TRBV29-1 with TRBJ2-1; TRBD1 agrees at 8 bases. Germline V gene data show CDR1 as SQVTM and CDR2 as ANQGSEA. This CDR3 is 12 amino acids long. V trimming: 7 bases; J trimming: 8 bases; junction bases outside the gene matches: 7. The CDR3 DNA reads TGCAGCGCTCTGGACAGGGTCCATGAGCAGTTCTTC. Amino acid sequence: CSALDRVHEQFF.

This clonotype turned up a few times. The chain recombines TRBV12-3 or TRBV12-4 with TRBJ1-1; D uncertain. V was clipped by 2 bases and J by 1 base, with 8 bases between them. This CDR3 is built from 14 residues. The CDR3 bases are TGTGCCAGCAGTTTACTTCTGAAGAACACTGAAGCTTTCTTT. This codes for CASSLLLKNTEAFF.

Ten or more counts support this clonotype. It is likely a read error, because the conserved phenylalanine at the end of the CDR3 is missing. No DNA is shown, since the ends of the CDR3 on it are uncertain; the CDR3 is the one TCRdb lists. The gene calls are TRBV6-2 or TRBV6-3 and TRBJ2-1; TRBD1, as called in the table, went unchecked against the DNA. The length of the CDR3 is 11 amino acids, counting both ends. CDR1 MNHEY and CDR2 SVGEGT come from the germline V gene. The CDR3 protein is CASNPSGTGGI.

The J gene is TRBJ2-5, the V gene TRBV20-1, with 8 bases that match TRBD2. Trimming took 3 bases from V and 10 from J; bases not matched to a gene: 10. CDR3 length equals 13 residues. In germline, CDR1 is DFQATT, CDR2 SNEGSKA (reference sequence). The CDR3: CSARSGGTGDQYF. DNA for the CDR3: TGCAGTGCTAGGTCGGGGGGGACTGGGGACCAGTACTTC.

This clonotype has only a few counts. This rearrangement joins TRBV4-3 to TRBJ1-4; D remains ambiguous. This CDR3 comprises 17 residues. Trimming removed 0 bases from V and 0 bases from J, with 11 bases in between. In germline, CDR1 is LGHNA, CDR2 YSLEER. The CDR3 reads CASSQEEAAATNEKLFF. The CDR3 DNA reads TGCGCCAGCAGCCAAGAAGAGGCCGCTGCAACTAATGAAAAACTGTTTTTT.

This clonotype was counted between two and nine times. V usage is TRBV11-2 and J usage is TRBJ1-5; no reliable D call. V lost 3 bases, J lost 0 bases, and 9 bases lay in between. The CDR3 extends over 15 amino acids. Looked up from germline, CDR1 is SGHAT and CDR2 is FQNNGV. The CDR3 DNA follows: TGTGCCAGCAGCTTGTCCCAGCATAGCAATCAGCCCCAGCATTTT. It specifies CASSLSQHSNQPQHF.

The table lists this clonotype with many counts. CDR3 sequence reads: CASSDTSGSATDTQYF. The CDR3 bases are TGTGCCAGCAGTGACACGTCGGGGAGCGCCACAGATACGCAGTATTTT. The rearrangement uses TRBV6-4 and TRBJ2-3, with D tentatively TRBD2 (5 bases). Germline CDR1 MRHNA, CDR2 SNTAGT. This CDR3 is built from 16 residues. V was shortened by 2 bases and J by 2 bases, with 14 bases between the two germline ends.

The chain uses TRBV11-2 and TRBJ2-1; D remains unclear. Trimming pared 4 bases from V and 8 bases from J, leaving 18 bases between. This CDR3 has 15 amino acids. The germline gives CDR1 SGHAT, CDR2 FQNNGV. The CDR3 is CASSSRMSADDEQFF. The CDR3 DNA sequence: TGTGCCAGCAGCTCTCGCATGAGTGCTGACGATGAGCAGTTCTTC.

This chain joins TRBV20-1 and TRBJ1-5; D is ambiguous. The V gene lost 5 bases and the J gene lost 3 bases, with 8 bases spanning the gap. The CDR3 length is 12 residues. CDR1 is DFQATT, CDR2 SNEGSKA, per germline (reference sequence). The CDR3 DNA reads as TGCAGTGCTGCAGGTTACAATCAGCCCCAGCATTTT. This encodes CSAAGYNQPQHF.

V gene TRBV30 combines with J gene TRBJ1-1; D is uncertain. Germline CDR1 reads GTSNPN; CDR2 reads SVGIG (reference sequence). The V gene lost 1 base and the J gene lost 1 base, with 10 bases spanning the gap. The CDR3 extends over 14 amino acids. The CDR3 coding sequence is TGTGCCTGGAGTGAAGCCCCCACGAACACTGAAGCTTTCTTT. Translated, it gives CAWSEAPTNTEAFF.

This clonotype was observed at least ten times. The CDR3 loop reads CSARIPTGNTEAFF. In nucleotides, the CDR3 is TGCAGTGCTAGAATCCCCACAGGGAACACTGAAGCTTTCTTT. V and J are TRBV20-1 and TRBJ1-1; D may be TRBD1 (5 bases). Per germline, CDR1 DFQATT and CDR2 SNEGSKA (reference sequence). The V gene lost 2 bases and the J gene lost 1 base, with 11 bases spanning the gap. The CDR3 has 14 amino acids.

At least ten counts were recorded for this clonotype. This chain links TRBV7-9 with TRBJ2-5, with 7 bases identical to TRBD2. The germline V gene has CDR1 SEHNR and CDR2 FQNEAQ (reference sequence). CDR3 length: 13 residues. The V and J ends lost 5 bases and 2 bases, in that order; junction bases with no gene match: 2. The CDR3 reads CASSTGLQETQYF. The CDR3 DNA is TGTGCCAGCAGCACGGGACTACAAGAGACCCAGTACTTC.

The sample holds a few counts of this clonotype. The J gene is TRBJ2-2, the V gene TRBV6-5, with TRBD2 identical over 9 bases. The CDR3 extends over 15 amino acids. Losses at the gene ends were 7 bases for V and 1 base for J; bases not matched to a gene: 4. Germline V gives CDR1 MNHEY, CDR2 SVGAGI. Here the CDR3 DNA reads TGTGCCAGCACCGGCGGGGGGGGGAACACCGGGGAGCTGTTTTTT. Protein product: CASTGGGGNTGELFF.

The table lists this clonotype with a few counts. The chain employs TRBV7-9 and TRBJ1-4; D might be TRBD1 (6 bases). The V end was cut by 6 bases, the J end by 8 bases, with 13 bases between. The CDR3 runs to 13 residues. The germline V gene encodes CDR1 SEHNR and CDR2 FQNEAQ (reference sequence). Here the CDR3 DNA reads TGTGCCAGCAGGCCCGGGACAAAAGAAAAACTGTTTTTT. This encodes CASRPGTKEKLFF.

Many counts were recorded for this clonotype. The rearrangement links TRBV5-1 to TRBJ1-2, with 8 bases fitting TRBD1. The CDR3 extends over 14 amino acids. CDR1 and CDR2 from the germline V gene are SGHRS and YFSETQ. Trimming took 2 bases from V and 4 from J; bases not matched to a gene: 4. The CDR3 region has the DNA TGCGCCAGCAGCTTCCGCGACAGGGGCTATGGCTACACCTTC. Its protein is CASSFRDRGYGYTF.

This clonotype was detected ten times or more. The chain is built from TRBV5-5 and TRBJ2-7, with 8 bases matching TRBD1. V was pared by 5 bases and J by 3 bases, with 4 bases of the junction left unmatched. Germline V gene lookup returns CDR1 SGHKS and CDR2 YYEKEE (reference sequence). This CDR3 is 13 amino acids long. The chain's CDR3 is CASSSGGFYEQYV. DNA of the CDR3: TGTGCCAGCAGTTCAGGGGGCTTCTACGAGCAGTACGTC.